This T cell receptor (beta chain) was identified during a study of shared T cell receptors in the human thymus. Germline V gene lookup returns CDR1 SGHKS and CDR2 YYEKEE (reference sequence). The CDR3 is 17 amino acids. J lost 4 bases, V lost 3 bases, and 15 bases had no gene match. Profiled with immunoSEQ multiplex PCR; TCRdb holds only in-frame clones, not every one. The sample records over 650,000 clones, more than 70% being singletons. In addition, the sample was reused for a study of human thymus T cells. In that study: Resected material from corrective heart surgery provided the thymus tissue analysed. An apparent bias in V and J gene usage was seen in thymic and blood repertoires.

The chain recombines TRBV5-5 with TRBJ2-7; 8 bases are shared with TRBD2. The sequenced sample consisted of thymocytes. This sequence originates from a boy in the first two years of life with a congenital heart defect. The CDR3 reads CASSSGLSDGRGYEQYF. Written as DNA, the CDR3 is TGTGCCAGCAGCTCGGGACTTAGCGACGGGAGGGGGTACGAGCAGTACTTC. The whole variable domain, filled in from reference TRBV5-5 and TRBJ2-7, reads DAGVTQSPTHLIKTRGQQVTLRCSPISGHKSVSWYQQVLGQGPQFIFQYYEKEERGRGNFPDRFSARQFPNYSSELNVNALLLGDSALYLCASSSGLSDGRGYEQYFGPGTRLTVT.